Shown below are 20 T cell receptor beta chains from a single sample sequenced in a study of blood T cell repertoires in COVID-19. Using immunoSEQ multiplex PCR, the repertoire was profiled, and TCRdb retains in-frame clones only, with some absent. This table has around 300,000 clones, 90% appearing once. Sequenced sample: PBMCs or T cells enriched from blood (not recorded which). The receptors were sampled from a woman aged 30 to 39 who had recovered from COVID-19.

V gene TRBV7-8 combines with J gene TRBJ2-7; 8 bases are a match to TRBD1. J lost 4 bases, V lost 1 base, and 0 bases had no gene match. Germline CDR1 reads SGHVS; CDR2 reads FQNEAQ. The CDR3 is 13 residues long. CDR3 nucleotides: TGTGCCAGCAGCTTAGACAGGGGGTACGAGCAGTACTTC. This translates into CASSLDRGYEQYF.

CDR3 region: CASSQGGRGFYEQYF. DNA of the CDR3: TGTGCCAGCAGCCAGGGGGGGAGGGGGTTTTACGAGCAGTACTTC. The V call is TRBV3-1 (or the pseudogene TRBV3-2), the J call TRBJ2-7, with a weak D call TRBD2 (7 bases). Germline V gene data show CDR1 as LGHDT and CDR2 as YNNKEL (reference sequence). V was clipped by 3 bases and J by 4 bases, with 16 bases between them. The CDR3 extends over 15 amino acids.

V is TRBV2 and J is TRBJ1-5, with D possibly matching TRBD1 (5 bases). Per germline, CDR1 SNHLY and CDR2 FYNNEI. The CDR3 totals 13 residues. The V end was cut by 6 bases, the J end by 1 base, with 7 bases between. The CDR3 sequence: CASSWGSNQPQHF. The DNA of the CDR3 is TGTGCCAGCAGCTGGGGCAGCAATCAGCCCCAGCATTTT.

The chain joins TRBV5-4 to TRBJ1-2; possible D gene TRBD1, 5 bases. The CDR3 runs 12 residues. The germline V gene encodes CDR1 SGHNT and CDR2 YYREEE (reference sequence). Between the trimmed V and J ends, which lost 8 bases and 2 bases, there was a span of 10 bases. CDR3 protein: CASYRQNYGYTF. CDR3 nucleotides: TGTGCCAGTTACAGGCAAAACTATGGCTACACCTTC.

This chain uses TRBV27 with TRBJ2-1; 10 positions match TRBD1. The CDR3 totals 17 residues. Unmatched junction bases numbered 13, after V lost 5 bases and J lost 6 bases. Germline V gene data show CDR1 as MNHEY and CDR2 as SMNVEV (reference sequence). CDR3 in DNA: TGTGCCAGCAGTATAGACAGGGGGCGGGTAGTTGTCAATGAGCAGTTCTTC. This gives the protein CASSIDRGRVVVNEQFF.

This clone was counted only a few times. This sequence joins TRBV5-5 and TRBJ1-2, with 8 positions matching TRBD1. J was trimmed by 2 bases and V by 4 bases; bases with no gene match: 4. The CDR3 runs 14 residues. Germline loops: CDR1 SGHKS, CDR2 YYEKEE (reference sequence). CDR3 protein: CASSPDRANYGYTF. The DNA for the CDR3 is TGTGCCAGCAGCCCGGACAGGGCCAACTATGGCTACACCTTC.

This clone came up once. This chain uses TRBV2 with TRBJ1-1, with D uncertain. Trimming stripped 7 bases from V and 0 bases from J, with 6 bases between. Germline values: CDR1 SNHLY, CDR2 FYNNEI. There are 12 residues in the CDR3. The CDR3 coding sequence is TGTGCCAGCATCTTAATGAACACTGAAGCTTTCTTT. It codes for CASILMNTEAFF.

This clone has just a few counts. This chain uses TRBV3-1 (or the pseudogene TRBV3-2) with TRBJ1-1; TRBD1 might be the D (6 bases). The CDR3 covers 17 residues. CDR1 and CDR2 from the germline V gene are LGHDT and YNNKEL (reference sequence). Trimming removed 4 bases from V and 1 base from J, with 19 bases in between. CDR3 sequence: CASSLLPGPDRNTEAFF. The CDR3 DNA follows: TGTGCCAGCAGCCTGCTACCCGGGCCGGACAGGAACACTGAAGCTTTCTTT.

The J gene is TRBJ1-4, the V gene TRBV30; the D gene is possibly TRBD1 (5 bases). Between the trimmed V and J ends, which lost 4 bases and 5 bases, there was a span of 17 bases. The CDR3 is 15 residues long. The germline gives CDR1 GTSNPN, CDR2 SVGIG (reference sequence). The CDR3 nucleotides are TGTGCCTGGACCCATCGGGACTTTCGAAATGAAAAACTGTTTTTT. This sequence encodes CAWTHRDFRNEKLFF.

The chain recombines TRBV27 with TRBJ1-6; 12 bases line up with TRBD1. The CDR3 contains 14 residues. The V and J ends lost 6 bases and 8 bases, in that order; junction bases with no gene match: 2. Germline loops: CDR1 MNHEY, CDR2 SMNVEV (reference sequence). The CDR3 is CASRGQGAYSPLHF. The CDR3 DNA sequence: TGTGCCAGCAGGGGACAGGGGGCTTATTCACCCCTCCACTTT.

Only a few counts were recorded for this clone. This CDR3 reads CASSLGPQTTVSYEQYF. CDR3 nucleotides: TGCGCCAGCAGCTTGGGTCCACAAACGACAGTCTCCTACGAGCAGTACTTC. This chain uses TRBV5-1 with TRBJ2-7; weak D call: TRBD1 (5 bases). CDR1 is SGHRS and CDR2 is YFSETQ in the germline V gene. The length of the CDR3 is 17 residues. V gave up 0 bases and J gave up 0 bases, with 16 bases separating them.

The chain joins TRBV7-3 to TRBJ2-7, with 7 bases that match TRBD2. CDR1 and CDR2 (germline): SGHTA, FQGTGA. The CDR3 is 16 amino acids. Germline trimming cut 0 bases from V and 3 bases from J; bases unmatched to any gene: 8. The CDR3 DNA is TGTGCCAGCAGCTTAACGCCGGCTAGCGGTATCTACGAGCAGTACTTC. Encoded protein: CASSLTPASGIYEQYF.

The V and J genes are TRBV11-1 and TRBJ2-3, with D tentatively TRBD1 (6 bases). CDR3 length: 16 residues. The V gene's germline CDR1 is SGHAT and CDR2 FQDESV (reference sequence). The ends were cut back, 3 bases at V and 2 bases at J, with 15 bases in the middle. CDR3 protein: CASSFDTGSVTDTQYF. CDR3 DNA sequence: TGTGCCAGCAGCTTCGACACAGGGTCAGTCACAGATACGCAGTATTTT. Full variable domain (missing parts from reference TRBV11-1 and TRBJ2-3): EAEVAQSPRYKITEKSQAVAFWCDPISGHATLYWYRQILGQGPELLVQFQDESVVDDSQLPKDRFSAERLKGVDSTLKIQPAELGDSAMYLCASSFDTGSVTDTQYFGPGTRLTVL.

V usage is TRBV27 and J usage is TRBJ2-1, with TRBD2 as a possible D gene (5 bases). Germline V gene sequence: CDR1 MNHEY, CDR2 SMNVEV (reference sequence). There are 15 residues in the CDR3. V was shortened by 5 bases and J by 4 bases, with 15 bases between the two germline ends. CDR3 region: CASSPWVAPYNEQFF. In DNA form, the CDR3 reads TGTGCCAGCAGTCCCTGGGTAGCGCCGTACAATGAGCAGTTCTTC.

The chain has TRBV5-4 and TRBJ1-1, with TRBD1 matching over 7 bases. With 2 bases clipped from V and 7 bases from J, the junction kept 5 bases outside the gene matches. In germline, CDR1 is SGHNT, CDR2 YYREEE (reference sequence). The CDR3 is made up of 13 amino acids. CDR3 sequence reads: CASSFRTGFEAFF. In DNA, the CDR3 is TGTGCCAGCAGCTTTAGGACAGGTTTTGAAGCTTTCTTT.

This clone occurred once. The gene calls are TRBV5-4 and TRBJ1-2; 7 nucleotides align to TRBD1. CDR1 SGHNT and CDR2 YYREEE come from the germline V gene (reference sequence). V gave up 2 bases and J gave up 4 bases; unmatched junction bases: 5. The CDR3 length is 14 residues. The CDR3: CASSLEGAGYGYTF. The DNA of the CDR3 is TGTGCCAGCAGCTTAGAGGGGGCGGGCTATGGCTACACCTTC.

J is TRBJ2-3 and V is TRBV9, with a possible D match to TRBD2 (5 bases). V was pared by 0 bases and J by 4 bases, with 9 bases between. CDR3 length: 14 amino acids. Germline V gene lookup returns CDR1 SGDLS and CDR2 YYNGEE. The chain's CDR3 is CASSVGGIPDTQYF. The DNA for the CDR3 is TGTGCCAGCAGCGTAGGAGGGATCCCAGATACGCAGTATTTT.

V usage is TRBV9 and J usage is TRBJ2-7; 12 nucleotides agree with TRBD2. The germline V gene has CDR1 SGDLS and CDR2 YYNGEE. The CDR3 covers 14 residues. With V trimmed by 0 bases and J by 6 bases, 1 base remained unmatched. CDR3 sequence reads: CASSVGTSGIEQYF. DNA of the CDR3: TGTGCCAGCAGCGTAGGGACTAGCGGGATCGAGCAGTACTTC.

V is TRBV5-1 and J is TRBJ1-1, with TRBD1 as a possible D gene (5 bases). Looked up from germline, CDR1 is SGHRS and CDR2 is YFSETQ. Trimming left V 0 bases short and J 5 bases short, with 14 bases between. The CDR3 sequence is 15 residues long. CDR3 in DNA: TGCGCCAGCAGCTTGGAAGCAGGGTTGTTTACTGAAGCTTTCTTT. Its protein product is CASSLEAGLFTEAFF.

The rearrangement joins TRBV5-8 to TRBJ2-5; the D is unclear. Germline assignment: CDR1 SGHTS and CDR2 YDEGEE. Trimming shortened V by 0 bases and J by 2 bases, and 11 bases separated the two germline ends. The CDR3 runs 15 residues. The CDR3: CASSLGGIRQETQYF. The CDR3, as DNA: TGTGCCAGCAGCTTGGGCGGAATCCGGCAAGAGACCCAGTACTTC.